Sequencing of this T cell receptor beta chain was carried out in a study of PD-L1 blockade in urothelial cancer. In the study overall: A median approximately 140,000 T cells were found in blood samples. Study-wide points: It was durable-benefit patients whose tumor-associated blood clones expanded more at 3 weeks.

Into every PCR, synthetic TCR analog templates were spiked. TCRdb's copy holds only in-frame clones and misses some; the assay was immunoSEQ multiplex PCR. The table lists more than 80,000 clones, over 80% of them singletons. This clone came up once. The antigen is unknown. Germline assignment: CDR1 LNHDA and CDR2 SQIVND (reference sequence). The CDR3 totals 15 residues. The V and J ends lost 3 bases and 6 bases respectively, with 15 bases between them. Patients presented with locally advanced or metastatic urothelial carcinoma. The receptor was derived from a man aged 65 to 85 with urothelial cancer. The chain couples TRBV19 to TRBJ2-1; a possible D gene is TRBD2 (6 bases). The source material was PBMCs, sampled around atezolizumab (anti-PD-L1) treatment. CDR3 region: CASSIGSGATNEQFF. In DNA, the CDR3 is TGTGCCAGTAGTATTGGTAGCGGCGCTACCAATGAGCAGTTCTTC. Complete variable domain (other parts from reference TRBV19 and TRBJ2-1): DGGITQSPKYLFRKEGQNVTLSCEQNLNHDAMYWYRQDPGQGLRLIYYSQIVNDFQKGDIAEGYSVSREKKESFPLTVTSAQKNPTAFYLCASSIGSGATNEQFFGPGTRLTVL.